The 5 T cell receptor beta chains listed next were all sequenced from one sample in a study of T cells in Graves' hyperthyroidism and ophthalmopathy. The TCR beta CDR3 regions underwent amplification using RNA transcripts as the source. An initial round of RT-PCR targeting the TCR CDR3 relied on the HTBI primer set. TCRdb called the multiplex PCR reads again in MiXCR, with one record for every CDR3 protein. The sample yields 610,000 or so distinct CDR3 sequences, 46% seen once. Sequences were obtained from peripheral blood or thyroid tissue (not recorded which). The receptors shown here come from a woman aged 18 to 35 with Graves' hyperthyroidism.

This clonotype has a count of ten or more. The chain has TRBV19 and TRBJ1-5; D is unclear. The V gene lost 5 bases and the J gene lost 5 bases, with 13 bases spanning the gap. Looked up from germline, CDR1 is LNHDA and CDR2 is SQIVND (reference sequence). This CDR3 is built from 14 residues. As DNA, the CDR3 is TGTGCCAGTAGTGCCCCTCAAAGGGATCAGCCCCAGCATTTT. Translated, it gives CASSAPQRDQPQHF.

V is TRBV2 and J is TRBJ1-5; 8 nucleotides align to TRBD1. The CDR3 runs to 17 residues. Unmatched junction bases numbered 6, after V lost 1 base and J lost 1 base. Germline values: CDR1 SNHLY, CDR2 FYNNEI. CDR3 residues: CASSEETWDRSNQPQHF. CDR3 DNA: TGTGCCAGCAGTGAAGAGACATGGGACAGGAGCAATCAGCCCCAGCATTTT.

This clonotype showed up many times. The chain uses TRBV2 and TRBJ1-5; 7 nucleotides match TRBD1. This CDR3 is 17 amino acids long. V lost 6 bases, J lost 4 bases, and 15 bases stayed unmatched. Germline V gene lookup returns CDR1 SNHLY and CDR2 FYNNEI. CDR3 DNA: TGTGCCAGCAGCCAGACAGGGAGCAGAGAGGGGAATCAGCCCCAGCATTTT. It specifies CASSQTGSREGNQPQHF. The full variable domain, rest sourced from reference TRBV2 and TRBJ1-5, is EPEVTQTPSHQVTQMGQEVILRCVPISNHLYFYWYRQILGQKVEFLVSFYNNEISEKSEIFDDQFSVERPDGSNFTLKIRSTKLEDSAMYFCASSQTGSREGNQPQHFGDGTRLSIL.

The chain couples TRBV9 to TRBJ2-5; D may be TRBD1 or TRBD2 (5 bases each). V was pared by 0 bases and J by 5 bases, with 14 bases between. Germline V gene sequence: CDR1 SGDLS, CDR2 YYNGEE. The CDR3 is made up of 15 amino acids. The CDR3 coding sequence is TGTGCCAGCAGCGTAGCTACGAGGGGTAGTGAGACCCAGTACTTC. Translated, it gives CASSVATRGSETQYF.

This clonotype was picked up many times. This chain uses TRBV10-3 with TRBJ2-7, with 9 nucleotides matching TRBD2. With 5 bases clipped from V and 5 bases from J, the junction kept 19 bases outside the gene matches. CDR1 ENHRY and CDR2 SYGVKD come from the germline V gene. The CDR3 loop spans 18 amino acids. CDR3 region: CAISPRSVGGRARHEQYF. The CDR3 nucleotides read TGTGCCATCAGTCCCCGATCAGTAGGCGGGAGGGCCCGCCACGAGCAGTACTTC.